These T cell receptor beta chains were read from a single sample in a study of human CD8 memory T cell subsets. TCRdb recomputed calls from the 5' RACE reads with MiXCR, one row per CDR3 protein. The sample lists roughly 8,300 distinct CDR3 sequences, 3.5% to 4.5% seen once, with about two fifths in the top ten. The sequenced material came from CD8+ T cells from PBMCs. These receptor sequences come from a human donor in good health. Each CDR3 is given with its conserved first and last residue. The D gene is left open where the match is weak. Rows give clone size only sometimes, using once, few, many, or a class for an expanded clone.

TRBJ2-1 | TRBV5-6 | NA | many | TGTGCCAGCAGCTCCCTGCGGGACAATGAGCAGTTCTTC | CASSSLRDNEQFF
TRBJ2-1 | TRBV4-3 | TRBD2 | few | TGCGCCAGCAGCCAAGACCGTAGCGGGAGCTACAATGAGCAGTTCTTC | CASSQDRSGSYNEQFF
TRBJ2-7 | TRBV4-2 | NA | NA | TGTGCCAGCAGCCAAGATAGTGCCCGAGGTACGGACGAGCAGTACTTC | CASSQDSARGTDEQYF
TRBJ1-1 | TRBV5-5 | NA | medium-sized | TGTGCCAGCAGCTTGACCCTTATGGTATCTGAAGCTTTCTTT | CASSLTLMVSEAFF
TRBJ2-3 | TRBV7-8 | TRBD2 | many | TGTGCCAGCAGCTCCTTTGAGGGACTAGCGGGGAACACAGATACGCAGTATTTT | CASSSFEGLAGNTDTQYF
TRBJ2-1 | TRBV6-6 | NA | many | TGTGCCAGCGGCGGGTTCTACAATGAGCAGTTCTTC | CASGGFYNEQFF
TRBJ1-5 | TRBV5-6 | NA | many | TGTGCCAGCAGCTTGGGCCGGGGCCAGCCCCAGCATTTT | CASSLGRGQPQHF
TRBJ2-7 | TRBV9 | NA | many | TGTGCCAGCAGCGTAGGAATTAGCAGGAACGAGCAGTACTTC | CASSVGISRNEQYF
TRBJ1-1 | TRBV12-3/TRBV12-4 | NA | many | TGTGCCAGCAGTTTTCCTCCGAACACTGAAGCTTTCTTT | CASSFPPNTEAFF
TRBJ2-2 | TRBV4-1 | NA | many | TGCGCCAGCAGCCAAGAAGGTTCCCGGATCACCGGGGAGCTGTTTTTT | CASSQEGSRITGELFF
TRBJ1-5 | TRBV15 | TRBD1 | NA | TGTGCCACCAGTACAACAGGGGACCATCAGCCCCAGCATTTT | CATSTTGDHQPQHF
TRBJ2-7 | TRBV20-1 | NA | many | TGCAGTGCTAGAGATGATCCAGGGACCGAGCAGTACTTC | CSARDDPGTEQYF
TRBJ2-7 | TRBV6-5 | NA | NA | TGTGCCAGCAGCCCTTCTCAGAGTTACGAGCAGTACTTC | CASSPSQSYEQYF
TRBJ1-6 | TRBV20-1 | TRBD1 | many | TGCAGTGCTAGAGTCCGTGAGACAGGGGGTTCACCCCTCCACTTT | CSARVRETGGSPLHF
TRBJ2-2 | TRBV10-1 | NA | many | TGCGCCAGCCGCCCAGGCGGGACGGAGAACACCGGGGAGCTGTTTTTT | CASRPGGTENTGELFF
TRBJ1-2 | TRBV27 | NA | many | TGTGCCAGCAGTCCGTTGGGCTATGGCTACACCTTC | CASSPLGYGYTF
TRBJ1-1 | TRBV7-6 | TRBD1 | many | TGTGCCAGCAGCTATATTGCGGGACAGGGGAGGGAGAACACTGAAGCTTTCTTT | CASSYIAGQGRENTEAFF
TRBJ2-1 | TRBV4-2 | TRBD2 | NA | TGTGCCAGCAGCCCGCTAGCGGGAGGGATATTAATTGAGCAGTTCTTC | CASSPLAGGILIEQFF
TRBJ1-1 | TRBV27 | TRBD1 | medium-sized | TGTGCCAGCAGTTCAATACAGGGGATAATCACTGAAGCTTTCTTT | CASSSIQGIITEAFF
TRBJ2-1 | TRBV6-4 | TRBD2 | medium-sized | TGTGCCAGCAGTGGGACTAGCGGGGCAAATGAGCAGTTCTTC | CASSGTSGANEQFF
TRBJ2-1 | TRBV3-1 | TRBD1 | NA | TGTGCCAGCAGCCGAGAGGGACAGGGTCTCAATGAGCAGTTCTTC | CASSREGQGLNEQFF
TRBJ2-1 | TRBV29-1 | NA | many | TGCAGCGTCCCTTCTCTATCCTACAATGAGCAGTTCTTC | CSVPSLSYNEQFF
TRBJ1-4 | TRBV27 | NA | many | TGTGCCAGCAGTCAATCCGCTGCAACTAATGAAAAACTGTTTTTT | CASSQSAATNEKLFF
TRBJ1-1 | TRBV27 | NA | many | TGTGCCAGCAGCAGCCGACAGGTAGCGAAAACTGAAGCTTTCTTT | CASSSRQVAKTEAFF
TRBJ2-7 | TRBV27 | NA | many | TGTGCCAGCAGTCCCGGGGCCTCCTACGAGCAGTACTTC | CASSPGASYEQYF
TRBJ2-7 | TRBV9 | TRBD2 | few | TGTGCCAGCAGCGTTGGCGGGGGGCCAGGCTACGAGCAGTACTTC | CASSVGGGPGYEQYF
TRBJ2-7 | TRBV20-1 | NA | medium-sized | TGCAGTGCTAGAGATCTGGCGGGGCGAACCTACGAGCAGTACTTC | CSARDLAGRTYEQYF
TRBJ2-5 | TRBV11-2 | NA | few | TGTGCCAGCAGCTTATACGGGGGACAAGAGACCCAGTACTTC | CASSLYGGQETQYF
TRBJ1-1 | TRBV6-5 | NA | NA | TGTCCCAGCAGGGTGGGGAGAAACACCGAAGCTTTCTTT | CPSRVGRNTEAFF
TRBJ1-2 | TRBV4-3 | NA | many | TGCGCCAGCAGCCAAGCCCAGAGGGCAAACTATGGCTACACCTTC | CASSQAQRANYGYTF
TRBJ1-5 | TRBV15 | NA | many | TGTGCCACCAGCGCGGAGAATCAGCCCCAGCATTTT | CATSAENQPQHF
TRBJ2-7 | TRBV11-2 | TRBD2 | many | TGTGCCAGCAGCGCTACCGGGACTAGCGGGCCCTACGAGCAGTACTTC | CASSATGTSGPYEQYF
TRBJ2-3 | TRBV7-3 | TRBD1 | NA | TGTGCCAGCAGCCCGGGACAGGTCCACCCTGAGAACACAGATACGCAGTATTTT | CASSPGQVHPENTDTQYF
TRBJ2-7 | TRBV10-3 | NA | NA | TGTGCCATCAGTGTGGTGGGGGTCTTAGCCTACGAGCAGTACTTC | CAISVVGVLAYEQYF
TRBJ2-7 | TRBV27 | TRBD2 | NA | TGTGCCAGCAGTCCGGGACTAACCTCCTACGAGCAGTACTTC | CASSPGLTSYEQYF
TRBJ1-3 | TRBV9 | NA | many | TGTGCCACCGGGGGAGGAACTGGAAACACCATATATTTT | CATGGGTGNTIYF
TRBJ1-2 | TRBV7-8 | TRBD1 | many | TGTGCCAGCAGCTTAGCTCCCGGGACAGGTCCCATCTATGGCTACACCTTC | CASSLAPGTGPIYGYTF
TRBJ2-3 | TRBV11-2 | TRBD1 | many | TGTGCCAGCAGCTTGCACAGGGGCCAGGGTACAGATACGCAGTATTTT | CASSLHRGQGTDTQYF
TRBJ2-7 | TRBV4-3 | NA | many | TGCGCCAGCAGCCAAACCCCTTCCGACTACGAGCAGTACTTC | CASSQTPSDYEQYF